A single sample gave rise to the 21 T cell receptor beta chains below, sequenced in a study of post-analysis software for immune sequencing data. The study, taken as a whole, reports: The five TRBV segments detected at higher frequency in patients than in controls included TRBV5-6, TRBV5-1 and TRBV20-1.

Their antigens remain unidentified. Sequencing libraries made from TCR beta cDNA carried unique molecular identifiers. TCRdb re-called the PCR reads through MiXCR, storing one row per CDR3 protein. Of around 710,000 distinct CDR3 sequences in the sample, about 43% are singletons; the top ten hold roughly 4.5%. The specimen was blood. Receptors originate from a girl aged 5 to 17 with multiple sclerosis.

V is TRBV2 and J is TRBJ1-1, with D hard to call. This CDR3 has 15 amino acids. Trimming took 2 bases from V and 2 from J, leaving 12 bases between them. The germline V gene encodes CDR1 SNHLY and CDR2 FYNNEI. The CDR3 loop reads CASSEYGLSNTEAFF. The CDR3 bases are TGTGCCAGCAGTGAATACGGCCTGAGTAACACTGAAGCTTTCTTT.

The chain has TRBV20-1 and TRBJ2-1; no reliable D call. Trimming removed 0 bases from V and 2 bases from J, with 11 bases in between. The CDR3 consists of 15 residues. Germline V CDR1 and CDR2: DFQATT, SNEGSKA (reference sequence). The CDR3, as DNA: TGCAGTGCTAGAGAAAGGGCGGACCCCTACAATGAGCAGTTCTTC. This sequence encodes CSARERADPYNEQFF.

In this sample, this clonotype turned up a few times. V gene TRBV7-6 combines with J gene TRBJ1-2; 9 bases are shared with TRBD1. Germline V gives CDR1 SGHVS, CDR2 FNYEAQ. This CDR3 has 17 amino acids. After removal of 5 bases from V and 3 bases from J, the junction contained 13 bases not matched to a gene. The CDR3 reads CASSPGTGWATDYGYTF. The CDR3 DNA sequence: TGTGCCAGCAGCCCCGGGACAGGGTGGGCAACGGACTATGGCTACACCTTC. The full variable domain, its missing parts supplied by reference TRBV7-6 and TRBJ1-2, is GAGVSQSPRYKVTKRGQDVALRCDPISGHVSLYWYRQALGQGPEFLTYFNYEAQQDKSGLPNDRFSAERPEGSISTLTIQRTEQRDSAMYRCASSPGTGWATDYGYTFGSGTRLTVV.

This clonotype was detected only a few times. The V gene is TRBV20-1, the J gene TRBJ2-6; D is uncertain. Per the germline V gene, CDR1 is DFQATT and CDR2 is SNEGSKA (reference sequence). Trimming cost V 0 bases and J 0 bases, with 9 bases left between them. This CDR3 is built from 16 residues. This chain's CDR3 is CSARDPWGSGANVLTF. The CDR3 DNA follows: TGCAGTGCTAGAGACCCTTGGGGCTCTGGGGCCAACGTCCTGACTTTC.

CDR3 nucleotides: TGTGCCAGCAGTCCCGCTGGGAGTAACTATGGCTACACCTTC. It specifies CASSPAGSNYGYTF. The rearrangement links TRBV27 to TRBJ1-2; no definite D call. V shed 5 bases and J shed 1 base, with 11 bases lying between them. The germline CDR1 and CDR2 sequences are MNHEY and SMNVEV (reference sequence). This CDR3 spans 14 amino acids.

CDR3 sequence reads: CASSPTRLAGELEQFF. CDR3 coding DNA: TGTGCCAGCTCACCAACCAGACTAGCGGGAGAGCTTGAGCAGTTCTTC. The rearrangement links TRBV18 to TRBJ2-1; 12 nucleotides match TRBD2. The V gene end was trimmed by 2 bases and the J gene end by 9 bases; junction bases not matched to a gene: 8. Germline CDR1 is KGHSH and CDR2 is LQKENI. CDR3 length equals 16 residues.

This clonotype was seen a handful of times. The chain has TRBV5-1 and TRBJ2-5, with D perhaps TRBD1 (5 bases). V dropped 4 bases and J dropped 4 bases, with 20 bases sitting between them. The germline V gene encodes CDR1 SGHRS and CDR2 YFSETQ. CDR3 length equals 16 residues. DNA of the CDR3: TGCGCCAGCAGCCCTTCTGCAGGGCGGCTTGGAGAGACCCAGTACTTC. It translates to CASSPSAGRLGETQYF.

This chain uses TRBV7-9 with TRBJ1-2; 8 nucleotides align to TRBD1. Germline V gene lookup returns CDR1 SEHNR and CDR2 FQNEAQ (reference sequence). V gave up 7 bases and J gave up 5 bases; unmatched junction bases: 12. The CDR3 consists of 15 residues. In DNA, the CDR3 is TGTGCCAGCATATCCGACAGGGGCGAATCATATGGCTACACCTTC. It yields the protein CASISDRGESYGYTF.

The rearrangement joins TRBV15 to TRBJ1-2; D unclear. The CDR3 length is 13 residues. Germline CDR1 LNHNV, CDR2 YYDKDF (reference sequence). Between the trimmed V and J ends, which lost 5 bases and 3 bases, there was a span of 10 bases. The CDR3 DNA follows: TGTGCCACCAGCTCTCCGGTTGACTATGGCTACACCTTC. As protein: CATSSPVDYGYTF.

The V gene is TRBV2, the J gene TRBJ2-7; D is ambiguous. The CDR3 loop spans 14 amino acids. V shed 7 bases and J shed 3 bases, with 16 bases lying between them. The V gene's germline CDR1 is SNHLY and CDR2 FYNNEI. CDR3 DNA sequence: TGTGCCAGCACAAGTATAGGGCTCTTCTACGAGCAGTACTTC. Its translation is CASTSIGLFYEQYF.

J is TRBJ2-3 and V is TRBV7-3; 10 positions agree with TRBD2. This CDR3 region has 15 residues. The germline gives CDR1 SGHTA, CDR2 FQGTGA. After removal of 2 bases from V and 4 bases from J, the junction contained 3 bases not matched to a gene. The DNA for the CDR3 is TGTGCCAGCAGCTTACTAGCGGGAGAATCAGATACGCAGTATTTT. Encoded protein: CASSLLAGESDTQYF.

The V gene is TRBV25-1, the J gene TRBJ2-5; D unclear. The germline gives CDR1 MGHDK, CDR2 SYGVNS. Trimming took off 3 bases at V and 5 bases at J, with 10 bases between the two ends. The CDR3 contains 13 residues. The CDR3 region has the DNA TGTGCCAGCAGTGAGCCGGCATTGGAGACCCAGTACTTC. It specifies CASSEPALETQYF.

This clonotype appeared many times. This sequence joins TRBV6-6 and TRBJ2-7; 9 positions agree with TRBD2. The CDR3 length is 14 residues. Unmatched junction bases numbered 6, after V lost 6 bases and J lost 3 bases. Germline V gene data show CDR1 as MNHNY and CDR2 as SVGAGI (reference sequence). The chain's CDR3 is CASSPGLALYEQYF. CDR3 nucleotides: TGTGCCAGCAGCCCGGGACTAGCCCTCTACGAGCAGTACTTC.

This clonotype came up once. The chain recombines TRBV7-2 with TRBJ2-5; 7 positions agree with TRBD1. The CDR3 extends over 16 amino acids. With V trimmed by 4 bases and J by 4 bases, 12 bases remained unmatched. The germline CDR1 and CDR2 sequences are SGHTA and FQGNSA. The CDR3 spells CASSSRPAGGGETQYF. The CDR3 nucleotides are TGTGCCAGCAGCTCCCGACCTGCAGGGGGTGGAGAGACCCAGTACTTC.

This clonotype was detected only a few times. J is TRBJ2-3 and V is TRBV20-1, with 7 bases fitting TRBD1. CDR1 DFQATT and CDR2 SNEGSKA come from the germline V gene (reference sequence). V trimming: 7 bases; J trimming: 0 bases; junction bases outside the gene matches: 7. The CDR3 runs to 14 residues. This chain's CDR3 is CSGLPGQSTDTQYF. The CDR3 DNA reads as TGCAGTGGGCTACCGGGACAGAGCACAGATACGCAGTATTTT.

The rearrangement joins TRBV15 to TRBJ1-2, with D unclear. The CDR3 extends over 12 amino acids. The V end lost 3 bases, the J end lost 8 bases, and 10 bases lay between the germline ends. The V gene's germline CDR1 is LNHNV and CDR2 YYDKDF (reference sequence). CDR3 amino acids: CATSRIGGGYTF. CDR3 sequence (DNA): TGTGCCACCAGCAGGATCGGCGGAGGCTACACCTTC.

The CDR3 sequence: CSAPYNEQFF. The DNA for the CDR3 is TGCAGTGCTCCGTACAATGAGCAGTTCTTC. The chain has TRBV20-1 and TRBJ2-1; D is ambiguous. Germline V CDR1 and CDR2: DFQATT, SNEGSKA (reference sequence). Between the trimmed V and J ends, which lost 5 bases and 4 bases, there was a span of 3 bases. CDR3 length: 10 amino acids.

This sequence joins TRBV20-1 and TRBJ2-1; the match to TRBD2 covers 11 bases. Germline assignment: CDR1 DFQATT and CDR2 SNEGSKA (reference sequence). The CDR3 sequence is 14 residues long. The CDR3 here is CNATPTSGNNEQFF. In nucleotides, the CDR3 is TGCAATGCCACTCCGACTAGCGGGAACAATGAGCAGTTCTTC.

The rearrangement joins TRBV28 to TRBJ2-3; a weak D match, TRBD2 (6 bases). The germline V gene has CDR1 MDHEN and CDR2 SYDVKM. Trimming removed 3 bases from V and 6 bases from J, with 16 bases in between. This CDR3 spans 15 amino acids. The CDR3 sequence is CASSFQMGGVDTQYF. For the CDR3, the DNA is TGTGCCAGCAGTTTCCAGATGGGCGGGGTGGATACGCAGTATTTT.

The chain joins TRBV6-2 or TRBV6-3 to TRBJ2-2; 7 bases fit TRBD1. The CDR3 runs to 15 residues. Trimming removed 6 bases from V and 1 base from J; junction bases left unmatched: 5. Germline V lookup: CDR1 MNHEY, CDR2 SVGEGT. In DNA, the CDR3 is TGTGCCAGCAGCCAAAACAGGGGGAACACCGGGGAGCTGTTTTTT. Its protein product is CASSQNRGNTGELFF.

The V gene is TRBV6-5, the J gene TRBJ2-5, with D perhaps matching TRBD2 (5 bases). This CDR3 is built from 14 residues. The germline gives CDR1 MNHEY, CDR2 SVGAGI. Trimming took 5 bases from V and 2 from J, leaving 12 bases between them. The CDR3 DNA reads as TGTGCCAGCAGTGACTACACGGAACAAGAGACCCAGTACTTC. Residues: CASSDYTEQETQYF.